One sample yielded the 17 T cell receptor beta chains listed below, sequenced in a study of blood T cells in healthy people across ages. A sample-barcoded 5' primer and a J-beta primer mix were used in a second PCR of about 6 to 12 cycles. Each CDR3 protein is one row after TCRdb ran MiXCR on the 5' RACE reads. The profile covers more than 800,000 distinct CDR3 sequences, with 35% to 50% appearing a single time and about 20% taken by the ten largest. Source material: blood. The receptors come from a woman aged 60-70 years in good health.

The chain combines TRBV5-1 with TRBJ2-7, with TRBD1 as a possible D gene (6 bases). Germline CDR1 reads SGHRS; CDR2 reads YFSETQ. The CDR3 is 13 amino acids. V lost 6 bases and J lost 0, with 10 bases in between. CDR3 bases: TGCGCCAGCACTCAGGGGCCCTCCTACGAGCAGTACTTC. Residues: CASTQGPSYEQYF.

This chain joins TRBV6-2 or TRBV6-3 and TRBJ2-2, with a weak D call TRBD2 (6 bases). Germline V lookup: CDR1 MNHEY, CDR2 SVGEGT. This CDR3 is 17 amino acids long. Trimming removed 2 bases at V and 3 bases at J, with 16 bases between. CDR3 in amino acids: CASSYLPKEGYTGELFF. CDR3 in DNA: TGTGCCAGCAGTTACCTTCCTAAGGAGGGGTACACCGGGGAGCTGTTTTTT.

V and J are TRBV20-1 and TRBJ2-5; 15 bases are a match to TRBD2. J lost 3 bases, V lost 6 bases, and 5 bases had no gene match. This CDR3 region has 15 residues. CDR1 and CDR2 from the germline V gene are DFQATT and SNEGSKA (reference sequence). CDR3 in amino acids: CSASGLAGGEETQYF. The CDR3 DNA sequence: TGCAGTGCCTCTGGACTAGCGGGAGGGGAAGAGACCCAGTACTTC.

This clonotype showed up just a few times. The chain links TRBV20-1 to TRBJ2-3; perhaps TRBD1 as D (5 bases). The CDR3 is made up of 15 amino acids. Trimming removed 3 bases at V and 5 bases at J, with 18 bases between. Germline values: CDR1 DFQATT, CDR2 SNEGSKA (reference sequence). The CDR3, as DNA: TGCAGTGCTAGGGATACCAGGGCAGCACTAGATACGCAGTATTTT. Amino acids: CSARDTRAALDTQYF.

CDR3 nucleotides: TGTGCCAGCAGCTTAGTGGCTAGCGGGAGAGGTGGGGAGCTGTTTTTT. It specifies CASSLVASGRGGELFF. The gene calls are TRBV7-2 and TRBJ2-2; 10 bases fit TRBD2. This CDR3 region has 16 residues. The J segment lost 8 bases and the V segment lost 1 base, leaving 7 bases of the junction unmatched. Germline CDR1 reads SGHTA; CDR2 reads FQGNSA.

This clonotype has a single count. The chain is built from TRBV20-1 and TRBJ2-1, with a weak D call TRBD2 (5 bases). The CDR3 length is 10 residues. The germline gives CDR1 DFQATT, CDR2 SNEGSKA (reference sequence). Trimming took off 6 bases at V and 8 bases at J, with 8 bases between the two ends. The CDR3 DNA reads TGCAGTGCCACGAGGGATGAGCAGTTCTTC. Amino acid sequence: CSATRDEQFF.

This sequence joins TRBV29-1 and TRBJ1-2, with 8 bases that match TRBD1. The CDR3 runs 13 residues. Germline loops: CDR1 SQVTM, CDR2 ANQGSEA. Trimming at V came to 6 bases and at J to 4 bases, leaving 7 bases not matched to a gene. CDR3 sequence (DNA): TGCAGCGTCGATTGGACAGGGCGCTATGGCTACACCTTC. The encoded protein is CSVDWTGRYGYTF. The full variable domain, with the rest looked up from reference TRBV29-1 and TRBJ1-2, is SAVISQKPSRDICQRGTSLTIQCQVDSQVTMMFWYRQQPGQSLTLIATANQGSEATYESGFVIDKFPISRPNLTFSTLTVSNMSPEDSSIYLCSVDWTGRYGYTFGSGTRLTVV.

Only a few counts were recorded for this clonotype. V gene TRBV7-9 combines with J gene TRBJ2-1; the match to TRBD2 covers 8 bases. The CDR3 length is 15 residues. V gave up 5 bases and J gave up 3 bases; unmatched junction bases: 6. Germline V gene lookup returns CDR1 SEHNR and CDR2 FQNEAQ (reference sequence). In nucleotides, the CDR3 is TGTGCCAGCAGCCCCGGGACTAGGGACTACAATGAGCAGTTCTTC. Its translation is CASSPGTRDYNEQFF.

The chain uses TRBV29-1 and TRBJ2-3; D uncertain. The germline V gene has CDR1 SQVTM and CDR2 ANQGSEA. This CDR3 has 12 amino acids. Trimming took off 4 bases at V and 3 bases at J, with 8 bases between the two ends. The CDR3 region is CSVVPRTDTQYF. As DNA, the CDR3 is TGCAGCGTTGTACCTAGGACAGATACGCAGTATTTT.

V usage is TRBV20-1 and J usage is TRBJ1-5; TRBD1 aligns across 7 bases. CDR3 length: 15 residues. Germline CDR1 is DFQATT and CDR2 is SNEGSKA (reference sequence). V lost 3 bases to trimming and J lost 7 bases; unmatched junction nucleotides: 12. CDR3 protein: CSASNNRGLGQPQHF. Here the CDR3 DNA reads TGCAGTGCTAGTAATAATAGGGGGCTAGGGCAGCCCCAGCATTTT.

Ten or more counts support this clonotype. This chain joins TRBV4-2 and TRBJ2-7; 10 bases are shared with TRBD2. The CDR3 sequence is 15 residues long. Losses at the gene ends were 1 base for V and 2 bases for J; bases not matched to a gene: 2. Germline CDR1 reads LGHNA; CDR2 reads YNFKEQ. The CDR3 protein is CASSQAGTSAYEQYF. CDR3 nucleotide sequence: TGTGCCAGCAGCCAAGCGGGGACTAGCGCCTACGAGCAGTACTTC.

The DNA of the CDR3 is TGCAGTGCTAGCTTCCGACCCCGTGGCAATGAGCAGTTCTTC. Translating it yields CSASFRPRGNEQFF. This chain connects TRBV20-1 to TRBJ2-1; D unclear. The CDR3 runs to 14 residues. Trimming shortened V by 3 bases and J by 6 bases, and 15 bases separated the two germline ends. Per germline, CDR1 DFQATT and CDR2 SNEGSKA (reference sequence).

This clonotype was observed a single time. The chain couples TRBV7-9 to TRBJ2-5, with D unresolved. There are 12 residues in the CDR3. From germline, CDR1 is SEHNR and CDR2 FQNEAQ (reference sequence). Trimming left V 1 base short and J 9 bases short, with 9 bases between. For the CDR3, the DNA is TGTGCCAGCAGCTTAGTCGTCACGGCCCAGTACTTC. This sequence encodes CASSLVVTAQYF.

This chain uses TRBV29-1 with TRBJ1-2; D not resolved. Trimming removed 2 bases from V and 8 bases from J, with 9 bases in between. The CDR3 loop spans 11 amino acids. Germline V gene sequence: CDR1 SQVTM, CDR2 ANQGSEA. The CDR3 here is CSVEQPNGYTF. Written as DNA, the CDR3 is TGCAGCGTTGAACAGCCCAACGGCTACACCTTC.

As for this clonotype: Its ends do not fully match the called genes, so a read error is possible. The chain joins TRBV27 to TRBJ1-2, with a weak D call TRBD1 (5 bases). The germline V gene encodes CDR1 MNHEY and CDR2 SMNVEV (reference sequence). The CDR3 extends over 15 amino acids. CDR3 nucleotide sequence: TGTGCCAGCGGTTTCCTTTCGAGGGGTGATTATGGCTACACCTTC. Translation: CASGFLSRGDYGYTF.

The chain joins TRBV20-1 to TRBJ2-7, with 8 bases aligning to TRBD2. The CDR3 loop spans 15 amino acids. The V gene end was trimmed by 2 bases and the J gene end by 3 bases; junction bases not matched to a gene: 9. Germline V gene lookup returns CDR1 DFQATT and CDR2 SNEGSKA (reference sequence). In DNA form, the CDR3 reads TGCAGTGCTAGATTTGTGGCTAGCGGGTTCTACGAGCAGTACTTC. Protein: CSARFVASGFYEQYF.

This clonotype came up a few times. This sequence joins TRBV5-1 and TRBJ2-3; 12 nucleotides match TRBD2. The CDR3 is made up of 15 amino acids. The germline CDR1 and CDR2 sequences are SGHRS and YFSETQ. V trimming: 4 bases; J trimming: 5 bases; junction bases outside the gene matches: 5. The CDR3 protein is CASSTSGLAGDTQYF. The DNA for the CDR3 is TGCGCCAGCAGCACCTCGGGACTAGCGGGAGATACGCAGTATTTT.